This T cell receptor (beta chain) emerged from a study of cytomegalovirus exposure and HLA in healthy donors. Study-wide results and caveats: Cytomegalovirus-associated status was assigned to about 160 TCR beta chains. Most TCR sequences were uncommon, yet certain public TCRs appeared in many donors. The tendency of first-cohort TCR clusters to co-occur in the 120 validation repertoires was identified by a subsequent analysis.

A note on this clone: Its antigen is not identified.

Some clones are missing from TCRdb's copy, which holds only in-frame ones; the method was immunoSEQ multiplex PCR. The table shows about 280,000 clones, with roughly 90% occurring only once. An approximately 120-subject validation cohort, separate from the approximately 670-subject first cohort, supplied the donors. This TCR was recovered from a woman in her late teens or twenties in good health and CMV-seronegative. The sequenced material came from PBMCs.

In DNA, the CDR3 is TGTGCCAGCTCGCAGACTAGCGGCACAGATACGCAGTATTTT. Protein: CASSQTSGTDTQYF. The chain recombines TRBV18 with TRBJ2-3; 8 nucleotides align to TRBD2. CDR3 size: 14 residues. V was clipped by 6 bases and J by 1 base; unmatched bases: 3. Per the germline V gene, CDR1 is KGHSH and CDR2 is LQKENI. Full variable domain (missing parts from reference TRBV18 and TRBJ2-3): NAGVMQNPRHLVRRRGQEARLRCSPMKGHSHVYWYRQLPEEGLKFMVYLQKENIIDESGMPKERFSAEFPKEGPSILRIQQVVRGDSAAYFCASSQTSGTDTQYFGPGTRLTVL.